The present TCR beta chain was sequenced within a study of OX40 agonist ivuxolimab in advanced cancers. Study summary: Patients were given ivuxolimab, an antibody that agonizes OX40 (CD134).

The data were produced by immunoSEQ multiplex PCR, yet TCRdb's version contains in-frame clones alone and is incomplete. The sample lists more than 45,000 clones; roughly 77% were seen once. This clone was recorded once. The germline CDR1 and CDR2 sequences are SGHNT and YYREEE (reference sequence). The CDR3 sequence is 14 residues long. The germline V and J ends were trimmed by 4 bases and 7 bases, with 12 bases remaining between them. The source of this sequence is an adult with an advanced solid tumor such as melanoma, head and neck, liver or kidney cancer. The sequencing used CD4+ or CD8+ T cells sorted from blood, collected in a trial of the OX40 agonist ivuxolimab. This chain connects TRBV5-4 to TRBJ1-6, with no clear D. CDR3 in DNA: TGTGCCAGCAGCCCCCGGAACGAGAATTCACCCCTCCACTTT. It translates to CASSPRNENSPLHF.